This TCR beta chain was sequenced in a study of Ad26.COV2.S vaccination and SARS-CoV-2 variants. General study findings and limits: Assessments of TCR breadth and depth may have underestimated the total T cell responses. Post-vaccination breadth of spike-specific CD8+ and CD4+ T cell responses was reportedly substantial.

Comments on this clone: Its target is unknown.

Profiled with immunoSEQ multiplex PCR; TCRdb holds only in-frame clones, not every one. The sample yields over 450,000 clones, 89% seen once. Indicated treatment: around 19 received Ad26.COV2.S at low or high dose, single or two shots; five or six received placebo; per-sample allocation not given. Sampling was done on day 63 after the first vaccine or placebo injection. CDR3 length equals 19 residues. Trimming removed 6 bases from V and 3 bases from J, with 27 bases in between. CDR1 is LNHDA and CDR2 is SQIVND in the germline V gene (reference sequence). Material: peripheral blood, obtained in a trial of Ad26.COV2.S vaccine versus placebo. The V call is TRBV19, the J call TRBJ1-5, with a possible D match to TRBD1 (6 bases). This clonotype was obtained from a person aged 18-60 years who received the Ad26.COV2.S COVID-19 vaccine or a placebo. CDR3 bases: TGTGCCAGTAGATCGGGGGTGGACAGAGCCCCTTCAGCCAATCAGCCCCAGCATTTT. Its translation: CASRSGVDRAPSANQPQHF.